This TCR beta chain was captured in a study of regulatory and conventional T cells in RAG deficiency. The repertoire was sequenced with immunoSEQ multiplex PCR; TCRdb's copy has only in-frame clones and lacks some. The table lists roughly 32,000 clones, around 91% of them singletons, with roughly 13% in the top ten. V was trimmed by 5 bases and J by 7 bases, leaving 14 bases between them. The germline gives CDR1 SGHVS, CDR2 FQNEAQ. The CDR3 is 14 residues long. These records were also assigned to another study, of regulatory T cells. That study adds: The primer mix had 52 TRBV and 13 TRBJ primers.

This clonotype was sampled from a human donor in good health. The sequenced material came from CD8+ T cells sorted from blood. The chain carries TRBV7-8 and TRBJ1-4; D not resolved. The CDR3 coding sequence is TGTGCCAGCAGCCAAACGGGTCTAGGTGAAAAACTGTTTTTT. Its translation is CASSQTGLGEKLFF.